These T cell receptor beta chains were read from a single sample in a study of vaccination and CD4 T cells after COVID-19. TCRdb analysed the PCR reads with MiXCR anew, one entry per CDR3 protein. The data show 15,000 or so distinct CDR3 sequences, with 43% seen just once and about 8.3% held by the top ten. For these receptors, no antigen is known. The source material was CD4+ T cells from blood, cultured in vitro. The source of these receptors is a human donor who had recovered from COVID-19. The CDR3 runs from the conserved cysteine through the conserved F or W. A D gene is named only where the DNA matches it firmly. For some rows the clone size is stated as once, few or many, or as a class when expanded; others skip it.

size | J | V | D | CDR3 | DNA
- | TRBJ1-5 | TRBV4-3 | - | CASSQDLVRVQPQHF | TGCGCCAGCAGCCAAGATTTGGTGCGGGTTCAGCCCCAGCATTTT
- | TRBJ2-2 | TRBV11-3 | TRBD1 | CASSSHRGRDTGELFF | TGTGCCAGCAGCTCTCACAGGGGTCGTGACACCGGGGAGCTGTTTTTT
few | TRBJ2-7 | TRBV27 | - | CASSKKEPGPSSYEQYF | TGTGCCAGCAGTAAAAAGGAACCGGGACCGAGCTCCTACGAGCAGTACTTC
- | TRBJ1-2 | TRBV6-5 | - | CASSYSRGNGYTF | TGTGCCAGCAGTTATTCGCGGGGGAATGGCTACACCTTC
few | TRBJ1-1 | TRBV7-3 | TRBD1 | CASSAGQVGTEAFF | TGTGCCAGCAGCGCGGGACAGGTAGGCACTGAAGCTTTCTTT
few | TRBJ2-7 | TRBV7-8 | - | CASSPASQTYEQYF | TGTGCCAGCAGCCCCGCCTCCCAGACCTACGAGCAGTACTTC
- | TRBJ1-1 | TRBV7-9 | - | CASSSRTRISNSDLNEAFF | TGTGCCAGCAGCTCCCGGACCAGGATCTCGAACAGTGACCTTAATGAAGCTTTCTTT
few | TRBJ2-3 | TRBV28 | TRBD2 | CASSPQLAGGADTQYF | TGTGCCAGCAGTCCCCAACTAGCGGGAGGTGCAGATACGCAGTATTTT
- | TRBJ2-2 | TRBV24-1 | - | CATSDLKHLNTGELFF | TGTGCCACCAGTGATTTGAAGCACTTGAACACCGGGGAGCTGTTTTTT
few | TRBJ1-5 | TRBV6-1 | - | CASTLFSNQPQHF | TGTGCCAGCACCCTCTTTAGCAATCAGCCCCAGCATTTT
- | TRBJ1-2 | TRBV10-2 | TRBD1 | CASSEFRTGTNYGYTF | TGCGCCAGCAGTGAGTTTCGGACAGGAACTAACTATGGCTACACCTTC
- | TRBJ2-7 | TRBV6-2/TRBV6-3 | - | CASSPGRSTEYEQYF | TGTGCCAGCAGCCCTGGACGGAGCACCGAATACGAGCAGTACTTC
few | TRBJ2-5 | TRBV7-2 | - | CASSFTRTQETQYF | TGTGCCAGCAGCTTTACTAGAACCCAAGAGACCCAGTACTTC
- | TRBJ2-7 | TRBV11-2 | TRBD2 | CASSLLVGGLGEQYF | TGTGCCAGCAGCTTATTAGTGGGAGGGCTAGGAGAGCAGTACTTC
- | TRBJ1-2 | TRBV28 | - | CASSLSGTVYGYTF | TGTGCCAGCAGTTTATCCGGGACGGTCTATGGCTACACCTTC
- | TRBJ1-3 | TRBV19 | TRBD1 | CASTDGQGGRNTIYF | TGTGCCAGTACCGACGGACAGGGAGGGAGAAACACCATATATTTT
- | TRBJ2-2 | TRBV7-8 | - | CASSPSGAAPGELFF | TGTGCCAGCAGCCCCAGTGGGGCGGCACCCGGGGAGCTGTTTTTT
once | TRBJ2-2 | TRBV20-1 | - | CSAKTGSTGELFF | TGCAGTGCTAAGACAGGATCCACCGGGGAGCTGTTTTTT
- | TRBJ1-3 | TRBV20-1 | - | CSARANERGLAGNTIYF | TGCAGTGCTAGAGCCAACGAGAGGGGGTTAGCTGGAAACACCATATATTTT
- | TRBJ2-2 | TRBV7-2 | - | CASSFSRAGELFF | TGTGCCAGCAGCTTTAGTAGAGCCGGGGAGCTGTTTTTT
- | TRBJ2-5 | TRBV7-2 | - | CAGNKTKGWAQETQYF | TGTGCCGGTAATAAGACAAAGGGTTGGGCACAAGAGACCCAGTACTTC
- | TRBJ2-1 | TRBV20-1 | TRBD2 | CSAAPASGRYNEQFF | TGCAGTGCTGCCCCCGCTAGCGGGAGATACAATGAGCAGTTCTTC
- | TRBJ2-5 | TRBV27 | TRBD1 | CASKWAGGQETQYF | TGTGCCAGCAAGTGGGCAGGGGGCCAAGAGACCCAGTACTTC
- | TRBJ1-5 | TRBV18 | - | CASAYSGIANQPQHF | TGTGCCAGCGCCTACTCGGGGATCGCCAATCAGCCCCAGCATTTT
medium-sized | TRBJ1-6 | TRBV27 | - | CASSLLWDSSYNSPLHF | TGTGCCAGCAGTTTATTATGGGATAGTTCCTATAATTCACCCCTCCACTTT
- | TRBJ1-2 | TRBV28 | - | CASSLRAAGYTF | TGTGCCAGCAGTCTCCGGGCGGCTGGCTACACCTTC
few | TRBJ1-2 | TRBV10-1 | - | CASSPRGMTGYTF | TGCGCCAGCAGTCCCAGGGGTATGACTGGCTACACCTTC
- | TRBJ1-5 | TRBV30 | - | CAWSSGDNQPQHF | TGTGCCTGGAGTTCGGGTGACAATCAGCCCCAGCATTTT
- | TRBJ1-2 | TRBV4-1 | - | CASSQEQGYGYTF | TGCGCCAGCAGCCAAGAACAGGGTTATGGCTACACCTTC
few | TRBJ1-5 | TRBV5-7 | TRBD1 | CASNRGSNQPQHF | TGTGCCAGCAACAGGGGGAGCAATCAGCCCCAGCATTTT
few | TRBJ1-1 | TRBV25-1 | - | CASGVRGSEAFF | TGTGCCAGCGGGGTAAGGGGAAGTGAAGCTTTCTTT
- | TRBJ2-3 | TRBV7-8 | TRBD2 | CASSFQTSGATDTQYF | TGTGCCAGCAGCTTCCAAACTAGCGGGGCCACAGATACGCAGTATTTT
few | TRBJ1-1 | TRBV6-1 | - | CASSLVDQGGLGEAFF | TGTGCCAGCAGCCTGGTGGATCAGGGTGGTTTAGGTGAAGCTTTCTTT
few | TRBJ1-1 | TRBV2 | - | CASSKDGEAEAFF | TGTGCCAGCAGTAAGGACGGGGAGGCTGAAGCTTTCTTT
- | TRBJ1-2 | TRBV6-2/TRBV6-3 | TRBD1 | CASSYTGQGTYTF | TGTGCCAGCAGTTATACCGGACAGGGGACCTACACCTTC
few | TRBJ1-1 | TRBV7-8 | - | CASSLVWGGPGTEAFF | TGTGCCAGCAGCTTAGTTTGGGGTGGGCCGGGCACTGAAGCTTTCTTT
- | TRBJ2-2 | TRBV5-1 | - | CASSLYMLLNTGELFF | TGCGCCAGCAGCTTGTATATGTTGCTGAACACCGGGGAGCTGTTTTTT
- | TRBJ1-4 | TRBV20-1 | - | CSASTGTATNEKLFF | TGCAGTGCTAGTACAGGGACCGCAACTAATGAAAAACTGTTTTTT
- | TRBJ1-2 | TRBV5-6 | - | CASSLGDTNYGYTF | TGTGCCAGCAGCTTAGGGGATACCAACTATGGCTACACCTTC
- | TRBJ1-5 | TRBV18 | TRBD1 | CASSPPDRMYQPQHF | TGTGCCAGCTCACCGCCGGACAGGATGTATCAGCCCCAGCATTTT
once | TRBJ2-3 | TRBV20-1 | TRBD2 | CSARGGLAGGVDTQYF | TGCAGTGCTAGAGGGGGGCTAGCGGGAGGGGTAGATACGCAGTATTTT
- | TRBJ2-5 | TRBV20-1 | TRBD2 | CSAAPLAGGLQETQYF | TGCAGTGCGGCCCCACTAGCGGGGGGGCTCCAAGAGACCCAGTACTTC
few | TRBJ2-3 | TRBV20-1 | TRBD2 | CSARDWASGGSQVGQYF | TGCAGTGCTAGAGATTGGGCTAGCGGGGGCTCCCAGGTCGGGCAGTATTTT
- | TRBJ2-1 | TRBV7-2 | - | CASSLVLTGGAYNEQFF | TGTGCCAGCAGCTTAGTTTTGACGGGGGGCGCCTACAATGAGCAGTTCTTC
- | TRBJ2-7 | TRBV30 | TRBD1 | CAWSAPGTGSHEQYF | TGTGCCTGGAGTGCGCCCGGGACAGGGTCTCACGAGCAGTACTTC
- | TRBJ1-1 | TRBV7-2 | - | CASSLVALDRGTEAFF | TGTGCCAGCAGCTTAGTTGCTCTGGACAGAGGCACTGAAGCTTTCTTT
- | TRBJ2-7 | TRBV29-1 | - | CSVGKGGEQYF | TGCAGCGTTGGAAAAGGAGGGGAGCAGTACTTC
- | TRBJ1-1 | TRBV24-1 | TRBD1 | CATSDPRQGSTEAFF | TGTGCCACCAGTGATCCCAGACAGGGGTCCACTGAAGCTTTCTTT
- | TRBJ1-2 | TRBV5-3 | - | CASSPGGVNYGYTF | TGTGCCAGCAGCCCGGGAGGGGTTAACTATGGCTACACCTTC
- | TRBJ1-1 | TRBV19 | - | CASMRGNMNTEAFF | TGTGCCAGTATGAGAGGGAACATGAACACTGAAGCTTTCTTT
few | TRBJ1-1 | TRBV20-1 | - | CSARDPSVGNTEAFF | TGCAGTGCTAGAGATCCATCTGTGGGAAACACTGAAGCTTTCTTT